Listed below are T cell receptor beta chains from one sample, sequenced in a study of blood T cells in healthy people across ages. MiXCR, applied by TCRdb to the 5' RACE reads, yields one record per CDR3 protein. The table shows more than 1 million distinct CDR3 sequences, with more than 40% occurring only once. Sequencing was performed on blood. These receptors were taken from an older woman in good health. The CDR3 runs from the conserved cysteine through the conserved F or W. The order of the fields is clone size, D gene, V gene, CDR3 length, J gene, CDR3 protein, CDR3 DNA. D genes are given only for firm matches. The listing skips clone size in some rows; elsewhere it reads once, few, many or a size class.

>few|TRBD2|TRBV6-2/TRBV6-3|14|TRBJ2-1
CASKRDLTYNEQFF
TGTGCCAGCAAGCGGGATTTGACCTACAATGAGCAGTTCTTC
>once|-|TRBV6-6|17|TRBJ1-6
CASSPPGPVLGGSPLHF
TGTGCCAGCAGTCCACCGGGGCCAGTTCTTGGCGGCTCACCCCTCCACTTT
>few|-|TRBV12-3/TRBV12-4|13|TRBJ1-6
CASSGAAASPLHF
TGTGCCAGCAGTGGGGCAGCTGCTTCACCCCTCCACTTT
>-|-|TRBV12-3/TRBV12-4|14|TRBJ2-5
CASRPGGGTETQYF
TGTGCCAGCAGGCCGGGTGGGGGGACGGAGACCCAGTACTTC
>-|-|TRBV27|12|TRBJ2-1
CASSFRTGEQFF
TGTGCCAGCAGTTTCAGGACGGGTGAGCAGTTCTTC
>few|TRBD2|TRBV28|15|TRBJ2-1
CASSETSGRAVEQFF
TGTGCCAGCAGTGAGACTAGCGGGAGGGCCGTTGAGCAGTTCTTC
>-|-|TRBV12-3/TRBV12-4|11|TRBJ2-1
CASSLSTSQFF
TGTGCCAGCAGTTTAAGCACGTCGCAGTTCTTC
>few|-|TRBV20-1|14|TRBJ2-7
CSARAPTRVYEQYF
TGCAGTGCTAGAGCCCCGACTAGGGTGTATGAGCAGTACTTC
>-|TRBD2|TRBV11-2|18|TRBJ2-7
CASSFAGVGGCLYNEQYF
TGTGCCAGCAGCTTCGCGGGAGTAGGCGGTTGTTTGTACAATGAGCAGTACTTC
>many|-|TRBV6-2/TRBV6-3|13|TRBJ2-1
CASRDGGYNEQFF
TGTGCCAGCAGAGATGGGGGGTACAATGAGCAGTTCTTC
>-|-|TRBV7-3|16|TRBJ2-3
CASSRRAGYPTDTQYF
TGTGCCAGCAGCCGCCGGGCAGGTTATCCCACAGATACGCAGTATTTT
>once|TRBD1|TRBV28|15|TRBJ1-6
CASSLGTAYNSPLHF
TGTGCCAGCAGTTTGGGGACAGCCTATAATTCACCCCTCCACTTT
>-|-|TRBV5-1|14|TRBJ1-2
CASSLEGVNYGYTF
TGCGCCAGCAGCTTGGAAGGGGTGAACTATGGCTACACCTTC
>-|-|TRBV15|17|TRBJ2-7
CATSRDLLALSSYEQYF
TGTGCCACCAGCAGAGATCTCCTAGCGCTGAGCTCCTACGAGCAGTACTTC
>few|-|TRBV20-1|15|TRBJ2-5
CSARDGRTPQETQYF
TGCAGTGCTAGAGATGGAAGGACGCCGCAAGAGACCCAGTACTTC
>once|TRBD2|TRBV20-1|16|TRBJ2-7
CSARDPQRDSSYEQYF
TGCAGTGCTAGAGATCCCCAGCGGGATAGCTCCTACGAGCAGTACTTC
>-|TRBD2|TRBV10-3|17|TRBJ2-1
CAISGFIAGVAYNEQFF
TGTGCCATCAGTGGCTTTATAGCGGGAGTTGCCTACAATGAGCAGTTCTTC
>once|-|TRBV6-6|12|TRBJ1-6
CASTQGGSPLHF
TGTGCCAGCACTCAGGGCGGATCACCCCTCCACTTT
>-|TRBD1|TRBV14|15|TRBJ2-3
CASSQEDRPRGTQYF
TGTGCCAGCAGCCAAGAGGACAGGCCCAGAGGTACGCAGTATTTT
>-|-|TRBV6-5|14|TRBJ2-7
CASSTLGVNHEQYF
TGTGCCAGCAGTACGCTGGGAGTGAACCACGAGCAGTACTTC
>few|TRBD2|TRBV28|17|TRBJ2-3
CASRSGRVTSGRHTQYF
TGTGCCAGCAGGAGCGGAAGGGTGACTAGCGGGCGCCATACGCAGTATTTT
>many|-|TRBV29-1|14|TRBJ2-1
CSVAGASTYNEQFF
TGCAGCGTTGCGGGGGCTTCGACCTACAATGAGCAGTTCTTC
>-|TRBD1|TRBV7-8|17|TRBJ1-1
CASSLDRWGQGGTEAFF
TGTGCCAGCAGCTTAGATCGGTGGGGACAGGGAGGCACTGAAGCTTTCTTT
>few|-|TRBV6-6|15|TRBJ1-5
CASSTTALGNQPQHF
TGTGCCAGCAGTACAACAGCGCTCGGCAATCAGCCCCAGCATTTT
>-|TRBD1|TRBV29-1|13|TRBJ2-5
CSVSAGGGETQYF
TGCAGCGTTTCGGCAGGGGGCGGGGAGACCCAGTACTTC
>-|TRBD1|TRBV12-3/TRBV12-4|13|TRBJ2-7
CATSRTGSYEQYF
TGTGCCACCTCGAGGACAGGCTCCTACGAGCAGTACTTC
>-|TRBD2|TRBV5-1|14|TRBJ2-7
CASSFPGLGYEQYF
TGCGCCAGCAGCTTCCCCGGACTAGGCTACGAGCAGTACTTC
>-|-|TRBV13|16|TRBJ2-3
CASSLRTFSSTDMQYF
TGTGCCAGCAGCTTAAGGACCTTTTCTAGCACAGATATGCAGTATTTT
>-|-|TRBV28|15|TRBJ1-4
CASSLATATNEKLFF
TGTGCCAGCAGTTTAGCTACTGCAACTAATGAAAAACTGTTTTTT